The 28 T cell receptor beta chains below all came from one sample that was sequenced in a study of blood T cell repertoires in COVID-19. The method was immunoSEQ multiplex PCR; TCRdb's version includes in-frame clones alone and lacks a portion of them. This sample has just over 300,000 clones, with around 91% found just once. The sequenced material came from PBMCs or T cells enriched from blood (not recorded which). The receptor source for this set is a woman aged 18 to 35 with acute COVID-19.

The J gene is TRBJ1-5, the V gene TRBV5-3; weak D call: TRBD1 (5 bases). TRBV5-3 is reported as an ORF; its role is uncertain. The CDR3 extends over 15 amino acids. The V and J ends lost 0 bases and 0 bases respectively, with 7 bases between them. CDR3 in amino acids: CARSLGQLSNQPQHF. The CDR3 bases are TGTGCCAGAAGCTTGGGACAGCTTAGCAATCAGCCCCAGCATTTT.

V gene TRBV19 combines with J gene TRBJ2-1; possibly TRBD2 for D (5 bases). Deletions cut 3 bases from V and 15 bases from J, with 15 bases between. This CDR3 has 12 residues. Looked up from germline, CDR1 is LNHDA and CDR2 is SQIVND (reference sequence). The CDR3 DNA reads TGTGCCAGTAGTATGAGCGGCTTTCCAACGTTCTTC. The encoded protein is CASSMSGFPTFF. Complete variable domain (other parts from reference TRBV19 and TRBJ2-1): DGGITQSPKYLFRKEGQNVTLSCEQNLNHDAMYWYRQDPGQGLRLIYYSQIVNDFQKGDIAEGYSVSREKKESFPLTVTSAQKNPTAFYLCASSMSGFPTFFGPGTRLTVL.

The V and J genes are TRBV5-1 and TRBJ2-1, with D tentatively TRBD2 (6 bases). Trimming left V 4 bases short and J 3 bases short, with 11 bases between. The CDR3 covers 14 residues. Looked up from germline, CDR1 is SGHRS and CDR2 is YFSETQ. The CDR3 DNA reads TGCGCCAGCAGCACGGGACTTATCTACAATGAGCAGTTCTTC. Protein sequence: CASSTGLIYNEQFF.

Remarks on this clone: A junction boundary mismatches the germline segment, possibly from a read error. CDR3 sequence: CASSRRPGQLTF. CDR3 coding DNA: TGTGCCAGCAGCCGACGTCCGGGACAGCTTACCTTC. This chain uses TRBV7-2 with TRBJ2-7, with 7 bases fitting TRBD1. The CDR3 length is 12 residues. CDR1 is SGHTA and CDR2 is FQGNSA in the germline V gene.

The chain links TRBV5-1 to TRBJ2-7; 10 nucleotides match TRBD2. Unmatched junction bases numbered 7, after V lost 2 bases and J lost 2 bases. The germline V gene has CDR1 SGHRS and CDR2 YFSETQ. The CDR3 runs to 16 residues. DNA of the CDR3: TGCGCCAGCAGCTTTATCGCTAGCGGGAGTCCCTACGAGCAGTACTTC. It is translated as CASSFIASGSPYEQYF.

The chain couples TRBV6-4 to TRBJ2-7; 13 nucleotides match TRBD2. With V trimmed by 6 bases and J by 6 bases, 5 bases remained unmatched. This CDR3 is built from 14 residues. Per germline, CDR1 MRHNA and CDR2 SNTAGT. The CDR3 coding sequence is TGTGCCAGCAGGAGGACTAGCGGGAGTCTCGAGCAGTACTTC. It yields the protein CASRRTSGSLEQYF.

The J gene is TRBJ2-3, the V gene TRBV27, with TRBD2 matching 7 bases. Looked up from germline, CDR1 is MNHEY and CDR2 is SMNVEV (reference sequence). The trim removed 3 bases at V and 4 bases at J, leaving 7 bases unmatched. The CDR3 covers 15 residues. CDR3 sequence (DNA): TGTGCCAGCAGTTTGTTGCGGGAGAACCCAGATACGCAGTATTTT. Protein: CASSLLRENPDTQYF.

The sample holds one count of this clone. This sequence joins TRBV9 and TRBJ2-7; TRBD2 agrees at 10 bases. Germline V gene sequence: CDR1 SGDLS, CDR2 YYNGEE. Trimming took 3 bases from V and 2 from J; bases not matched to a gene: 8. The CDR3 has 16 amino acids. CDR3 loop: CASSDHTSGTTYEQYF. Here the CDR3 DNA reads TGTGCCAGCAGCGACCATACTAGCGGGACGACCTACGAGCAGTACTTC.

This chain connects TRBV7-6 to TRBJ1-5; tentative D call: TRBD1 (5 bases). Germline V gene data show CDR1 as SGHVS and CDR2 as FNYEAQ. The CDR3 loop spans 15 amino acids. V was clipped by 4 bases and J by 0 bases, with 10 bases between them. The CDR3 is CASSYDSNSNQPQHF. The CDR3 DNA is TGTGCCAGCAGCTATGACAGCAATAGCAATCAGCCCCAGCATTTT.

The rearrangement uses TRBV29-1 and TRBJ1-4; TRBD1 matches at 8 bases. J lost 3 bases, V lost 3 bases, and 3 bases had no gene match. Looked up from germline, CDR1 is SQVTM and CDR2 is ANQGSEA. The CDR3 totals 14 residues. CDR3 loop: CSVEGQDSNEKLFF. CDR3 sequence (DNA): TGCAGCGTTGAGGGACAGGACTCTAATGAAAAACTGTTTTTT.

The chain is built from TRBV5-4 and TRBJ2-3, with no clear D. The V and J ends lost 1 base and 3 bases respectively, with 15 bases between them. The CDR3 totals 16 residues. Looked up from germline, CDR1 is SGHNT and CDR2 is YYREEE (reference sequence). In DNA, the CDR3 is TGTGCCAGCAGCTTGATGGCTGGCGGTGGGACAGATACGCAGTATTTT. Amino acid sequence: CASSLMAGGGTDTQYF.

The chain carries TRBV19 and TRBJ2-2; 10 bases are shared with TRBD2. The CDR3 runs to 19 residues. CDR1 and CDR2 (germline): LNHDA, SQIVND (reference sequence). J lost 5 bases, V lost 4 bases, and 16 bases had no gene match. In DNA, the CDR3 is TGTGCCAGTAGTACTCACAGGGGAGGAAGCGGGAGGGGAACCGGGGAGCTGTTTTTT. It specifies CASSTHRGGSGRGTGELFF. The full variable domain, with the rest looked up from reference TRBV19 and TRBJ2-2, is DGGITQSPKYLFRKEGQNVTLSCEQNLNHDAMYWYRQDPGQGLRLIYYSQIVNDFQKGDIAEGYSVSREKKESFPLTVTSAQKNPTAFYLCASSTHRGGSGRGTGELFFGEGSRLTVL.

The chain has TRBV9 and TRBJ2-6, with D possibly TRBD1 on 5 matching bases. This CDR3 is 17 amino acids long. The V end was cut by 3 bases, the J end by 1 base, with 14 bases between. CDR1 is SGDLS, CDR2 YYNGEE, per germline. CDR3 residues: CASSGPDRTSGANVLTF. CDR3 DNA sequence: TGTGCCAGCAGCGGACCGGACCGGACATCTGGGGCCAACGTCCTGACTTTC.

The rearrangement joins TRBV12-5 to TRBJ1-1; D uncertain. In germline, CDR1 is LGHNT, CDR2 FRNRAP. V gave up 5 bases and J gave up 5 bases, with 15 bases separating them. The CDR3 covers 14 residues. DNA of the CDR3: TGTGCTAGTGGTCTAGGGTCAGCGGGGACTGAAGCTTTCTTT. Its protein is CASGLGSAGTEAFF.

The rearrangement links TRBV11-1 to TRBJ2-5; D possibly corresponds to TRBD2 (6 bases). V was trimmed by 2 bases and J by 3 bases, leaving 16 bases between them. CDR3 length: 16 residues. Germline values: CDR1 SGHAT, CDR2 FQDESV (reference sequence). The CDR3 DNA follows: TGTGCCAGCAGCTTATCCCCGGGACTCGTAAAAGAGACCCAGTACTTC. Translating it yields CASSLSPGLVKETQYF.

This clone was detected a few times. The chain employs TRBV5-4 and TRBJ2-2; TRBD2 aligns across 7 bases. CDR3 length: 17 residues. From germline, CDR1 is SGHNT and CDR2 YYREEE (reference sequence). J gave up 2 bases and V 5 bases, and 12 bases lay outside the gene matches. This CDR3 reads CASSFALAARNTGELFF. As DNA, the CDR3 is TGTGCCAGCAGTTTCGCCCTAGCGGCACGTAACACCGGGGAGCTGTTTTTT.

This clone occurred once. The genes are TRBV9 and TRBJ2-1; the D is unclear. The CDR3 loop spans 15 amino acids. Trimming shortened V by 0 bases and J by 9 bases, and 16 bases separated the two germline ends. Germline V lookup: CDR1 SGDLS, CDR2 YYNGEE. The CDR3 here is CASSVGLLPSVEQFF. CDR3 bases: TGTGCCAGCAGCGTAGGGCTCCTTCCATCAGTTGAGCAGTTCTTC.

This clone was seen only once. The chain combines TRBV28 with TRBJ1-2; 10 bases are shared with TRBD1. This CDR3 has 16 residues. V dropped 5 bases and J dropped 6; count of bases not matched to a gene: 12. Per germline, CDR1 MDHEN and CDR2 SYDVKM. CDR3 residues: CASSATDRGQRDGYTF. The DNA for the CDR3 is TGTGCCAGCAGTGCCACCGACAGGGGGCAGCGGGATGGCTACACCTTC.

This sequence joins TRBV19 and TRBJ1-5; no clear D. CDR1 and CDR2 from the germline V gene are LNHDA and SQIVND (reference sequence). This CDR3 has 17 amino acids. Trimming pared 5 bases from V and 0 bases from J, leaving 17 bases between. CDR3 in amino acids: CASSFRWRGNSNQPQHF. In DNA, the CDR3 is TGTGCCAGTAGTTTCCGATGGCGAGGAAATAGCAATCAGCCCCAGCATTTT.

The chain combines TRBV25-1 with TRBJ2-1; tentative D call: TRBD1 (5 bases). This CDR3 spans 12 amino acids. The germline gives CDR1 MGHDK, CDR2 SYGVNS. Trimming shortened V by 5 bases and J by 9 bases, and 11 bases separated the two germline ends. As DNA, the CDR3 is TGTGCCAGCAGTAGGGGTCCCGCTGAGCAGTTCTTC. Its translation: CASSRGPAEQFF.

The chain recombines TRBV9 with TRBJ2-5, with 12 bases identical to TRBD2. Looked up from germline, CDR1 is SGDLS and CDR2 is YYNGEE. Trimming took 4 bases from V and 0 from J; bases not matched to a gene: 4. CDR3 size: 16 residues. This CDR3 reads CASSPWTSGNQETQYF. The CDR3 DNA is TGTGCCAGCAGCCCATGGACTAGCGGGAACCAAGAGACCCAGTACTTC. Using reference TRBV9 and TRBJ2-5 for the parts outside the CDR3, the full variable domain is DSGVTQTPKHLITATGQRVTLRCSPRSGDLSVYWYQQSLDQGLQFLIQYYNGEERAKGNILERFSAQQFPDLHSELNLSSLELGDSALYFCASSPWTSGNQETQYFGPGTRLLVL.

The rearrangement uses TRBV29-1 and TRBJ1-2; D is unresolved. Germline lookup yields CDR1 SQVTM and CDR2 ANQGSEA. The CDR3 contains 11 residues. Trimming left V 4 bases short and J 8 bases short, with 11 bases between. The DNA of the CDR3 is TGCAGCGTTGGTGAGGGAGGGGGCTACACCTTC. Its protein product is CSVGEGGGYTF.

A single count supports this clone. V gene TRBV5-6 combines with J gene TRBJ2-7; tentative D call: TRBD2 (5 bases). CDR3 length equals 12 residues. V lost 4 bases to trimming and J lost 2 bases, with 7 bases between them. Germline loops: CDR1 SGHDT, CDR2 YYEEEE. As DNA, the CDR3 is TGTGCCAGCAGCCCCGGGGCCTACGAGCAGTACTTC. It encodes CASSPGAYEQYF.

The V and J genes are TRBV27 and TRBJ1-5; TRBD1 is a possible D gene (5 bases). CDR3 size: 13 residues. Germline V gives CDR1 MNHEY, CDR2 SMNVEV (reference sequence). The V end lost 2 bases, the J end lost 5 bases, and 7 bases lay between the germline ends. CDR3 in DNA: TGTGCCAGCAGTTTAGGGGCTGATCAGCCCCAGCATTTT. Encoded protein: CASSLGADQPQHF.

V usage is TRBV30 and J usage is TRBJ2-6; D is unresolved. V lost 0 bases, J lost 0 bases, and 3 bases lay in between. Germline V gene sequence: CDR1 GTSNPN, CDR2 SVGIG (reference sequence). The CDR3 extends over 14 amino acids. The CDR3 reads CAWSVRSGANVLTF. The CDR3 nucleotides are TGTGCCTGGAGTGTCCGCTCTGGGGCCAACGTCCTGACTTTC.

The gene calls are TRBV24-1 and TRBJ2-3; maybe TRBD1 (6 bases). CDR3 length equals 16 residues. The germline gives CDR1 KGHDR, CDR2 SFDVKD. Trimming stripped 6 bases from V and 0 bases from J, with 15 bases between. The CDR3, as DNA: TGTGCCACCAGTCCTAGGGGGACCGCTAGCACAGATACGCAGTATTTT. Encoded protein: CATSPRGTASTDTQYF.

V is TRBV9 and J is TRBJ1-4, with TRBD1 matching over 8 bases. The CDR3 sequence is 14 residues long. The trim removed 3 bases at V and 6 bases at J, leaving 4 bases unmatched. Germline V gene lookup returns CDR1 SGDLS and CDR2 YYNGEE. Here the CDR3 reads CASSGQGADEKLFF. The CDR3, as DNA: TGTGCCAGCAGCGGTCAGGGGGCGGATGAAAAACTGTTTTTT.

The V gene is TRBV24-1, the J gene TRBJ2-2; D gene uncertain. The CDR3 has 11 residues. CDR1 KGHDR and CDR2 SFDVKD come from the germline V gene. V was clipped by 5 bases and J by 6 bases, with 3 bases between them. This chain's CDR3 is CATSVAGELFF. The DNA for the CDR3 is TGTGCCACCAGTGTCGCCGGGGAGCTGTTTTTT.